Described below is a single TCR beta chain sequence and its context. Together with a sample-barcoded 5' primer, a J-beta primer mix was included in a second PCR lasting roughly 6 to 12 cycles. One entry per CDR3 protein results from TCRdb running MiXCR on the 5' RACE reads. The data hold hundreds of thousands of distinct CDR3 sequences, with around a quarter observed a single time. Germline loops: CDR1 SGHTA, CDR2 FQGNSA. The CDR3 loop spans 14 amino acids. V lost 1 base and J 5 bases, leaving 11 bases between the germline ends. The sample originates from a study of blood T cells in healthy people across ages. The data also belong to a second study, concerning T cells of mothers and their children.

The clonotype originates from a boy aged 5-17 years in good health. The rearrangement joins TRBV7-2 to TRBJ1-2; maybe TRBD1 (5 bases). Input material: blood. CDR3 loop: CASSLESTVYGYTF. The CDR3 DNA follows: TGTGCCAGCAGCTTAGAATCGACAGTTTATGGCTACACCTTC.